This TCR beta chain was captured in a study of shared clonotypes between healthy human individuals. Study background: Every donor yielded three CD4 naive, three CD4 memory, two CD8 naive and one CD8 memory plate. Study observations and caveats: All-four-donor shared clonotypes had higher generation probabilities than non-shared clonotypes did.

The CDR3 length is 18 residues. Unmatched junction bases numbered 11, after V lost 5 bases and J lost 1 base. Looked up from germline, CDR1 is PRHDT and CDR2 is FYEKMQ (reference sequence). Original processing notes: ImmunoSEQ output lacked quality scores and full-length reads, limiting matched filtering. Method: immunoSEQ multiplex PCR; TCRdb's copy keeps in-frame clones and lacks some. That table gives V, J and clone size, and the DNA gave D and trimming. The data contain over 2,000,000 clones, just under 95% of them singletons. A note on this clone: The target antigen is unknown.

Terminally differentiated effector memory CD45RA+ cells were excluded by CCR7 positive selection of CD45RO-negative cells. All donors were Caucasian adults living in Nashville, Tennessee. The TCR originated in a man between 18 and 35 years old in good health. Some clones in this sample may be carry-over from other donors' samples. Sequencing was done on a sample of naive CD8+ T cells from PBMCs. The chain joins TRBV13 to TRBJ2-1; 10 bases match TRBD2. The CDR3 here is CASSPLAGRRTSYNEQFF. The CDR3 DNA sequence: TGTGCCAGCAGCCCACTAGCGGGGAGAAGAACTTCCTACAATGAGCAGTTCTTC.